These T cell receptor beta chains were read from a single sample in a study of PD-L1 blockade in urothelial cancer. The table came from immunoSEQ multiplex PCR; TCRdb's copy has only in-frame clones and leaves some out. The sample yields more than 45,000 clones, roughly 80% seen once. Sequenced here: PBMCs, sampled around atezolizumab (anti-PD-L1) treatment. The receptor set was obtained from a man between 65 and 79 years old with urothelial cancer. CDR3s include the opening cysteine and the closing phenylalanine or tryptophan. Part of the rows lack a size; the others show once, few, many or a class for expanded clones.

size: medium-sized
V: TRBV6-5
CDR3: CASQPAGNNEQFF

size: -
V: TRBV2
CDR3: CASSASNQPQHF

size: -
V: TRBV29-1
CDR3: CSAAGRPGLAGVYEQYF

size: -
V: TRBV19
CDR3: CASSIDGLPYNEQFF

size: -
V: TRBV11-2
CDR3: CASSLGSGVGSYEQYF

size: -
V: TRBV27
CDR3: CASSSRQVPGELFF

size: -
V: TRBV5-5
CDR3: CASSLVAGLGSNQPQHF

size: -
V: TRBV18
CDR3: CASSQSQIQETQYF

size: -
V: TRBV5-1
CDR3: CASSPLGQRNYGYTF

size: -
V: TRBV28
CDR3: CASRAPPNQPQHF

size: -
V: TRBV5-5
CDR3: CASSLHLDRGNEKLFF

size: few
V: TRBV7-9
CDR3: CASSLVTLSADTQYF

size: -
V: TRBV9
CDR3: CASSVGTSADTQYF

size: few
V: TRBV7-2
CDR3: CASSLGGGGVAYGYTF

size: -
V: TRBV5-5
CDR3: CASSPSGGAMDEQFF

size: -
V: TRBV5-4
CDR3: CASSQGQTQETQYF

size: -
V: TRBV7-9
CDR3: CASSPTGGGEKLFF

size: -
V: TRBV5-1
CDR3: CASSFGHRGSSYNSPLHF

size: -
V: TRBV5-4
CDR3: CASSWAGSTDTQYF

size: -
V: TRBV2
CDR3: CASSGDSTGKGEKLFF

size: -
V: TRBV11-3
CDR3: CASSFARGPGELFF

size: -
V: TRBV7-9
CDR3: CASSLGTSPTDTQYF

size: -
V: TRBV29-1
CDR3: CSVLGLAGEGTDTQYF

size: -
V: TRBV5-1
CDR3: CASSVLQGNTEAFF

size: -
V: TRBV6-4
CDR3: CASSALAGAYNEQFF

size: -
V: TRBV19
CDR3: CASKPLGGLAGGWDEQFF

size: once
V: TRBV19
CDR3: CASSMGRGSNTGELFF

size: -
V: TRBV7-2
CDR3: CASLGGGGYTGELFF

size: many
V: TRBV2
CDR3: CASSGRRGSETQYF

size: -
V: TRBV28
CDR3: CASSFWAGNKALYTF

size: -
V: TRBV7-9
CDR3: CASSMGQAVNTEAFF

size: -
V: TRBV4-1
CDR3: CASSQLRNNYGYTF

size: -
V: TRBV18
CDR3: CASTGQETQYF

size: -
V: TRBV6-6
CDR3: CASSDQDRNTIYF

size: -
V: TRBV4-1
CDR3: CASSPRGTSGTDTQYF

size: -
V: TRBV10-3
CDR3: CAISELGRKTYEQYF